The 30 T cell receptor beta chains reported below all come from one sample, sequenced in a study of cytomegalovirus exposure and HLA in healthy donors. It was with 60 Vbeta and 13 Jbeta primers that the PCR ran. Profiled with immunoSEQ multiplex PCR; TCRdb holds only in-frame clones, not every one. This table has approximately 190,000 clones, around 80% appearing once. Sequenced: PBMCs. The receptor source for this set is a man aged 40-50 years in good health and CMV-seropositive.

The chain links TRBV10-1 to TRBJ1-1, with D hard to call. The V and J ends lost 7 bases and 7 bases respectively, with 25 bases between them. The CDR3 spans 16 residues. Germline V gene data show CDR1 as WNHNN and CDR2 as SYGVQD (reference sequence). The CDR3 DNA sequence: TGCGCCAGCACCCCAGCAGAGGGATGGAAACAACATGAAGCTTTCTTT. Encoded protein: CASTPAEGWKQHEAFF.

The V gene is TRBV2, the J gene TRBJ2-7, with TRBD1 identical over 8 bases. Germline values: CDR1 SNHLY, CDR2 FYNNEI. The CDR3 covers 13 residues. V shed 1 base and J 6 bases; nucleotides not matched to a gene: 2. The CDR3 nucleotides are TGTGCCAGCAGTGAAGGACAGGGGCTCGAGCAGTACTTC. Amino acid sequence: CASSEGQGLEQYF.

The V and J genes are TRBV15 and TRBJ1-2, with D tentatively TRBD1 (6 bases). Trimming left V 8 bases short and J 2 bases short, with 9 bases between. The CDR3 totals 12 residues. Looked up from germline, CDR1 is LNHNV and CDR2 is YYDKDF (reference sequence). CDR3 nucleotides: TGTGCCACCCAACAGGGAAACTATGGCTACACCTTC. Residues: CATQQGNYGYTF.

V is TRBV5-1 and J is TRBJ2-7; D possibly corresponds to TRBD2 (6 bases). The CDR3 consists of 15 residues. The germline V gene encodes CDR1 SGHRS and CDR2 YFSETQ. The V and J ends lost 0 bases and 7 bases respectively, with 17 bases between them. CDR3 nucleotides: TGCGCCAGCAGCTTGGAGATAGCGGTCCGGGGGGAGCAGTACTTC. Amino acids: CASSLEIAVRGEQYF.

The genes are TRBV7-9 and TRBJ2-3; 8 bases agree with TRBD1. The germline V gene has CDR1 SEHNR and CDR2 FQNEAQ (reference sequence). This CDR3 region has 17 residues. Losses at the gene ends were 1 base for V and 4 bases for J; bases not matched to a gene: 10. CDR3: CASSLERTGLSADTQYF. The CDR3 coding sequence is TGTGCCAGCAGCTTAGAGCGGACAGGGCTAAGCGCAGATACGCAGTATTTT.

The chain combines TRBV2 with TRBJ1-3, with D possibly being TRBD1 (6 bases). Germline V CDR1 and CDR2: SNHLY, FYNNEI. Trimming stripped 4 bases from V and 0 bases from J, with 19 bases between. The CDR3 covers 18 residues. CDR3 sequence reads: CASSVNLVGQNSGNTIYF. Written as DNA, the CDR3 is TGTGCCAGCAGTGTTAATTTGGTCGGACAGAACTCTGGAAACACCATATATTTT. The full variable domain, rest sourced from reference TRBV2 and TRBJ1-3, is EPEVTQTPSHQVTQMGQEVILRCVPISNHLYFYWYRQILGQKVEFLVSFYNNEISEKSEIFDDQFSVERPDGSNFTLKIRSTKLEDSAMYFCASSVNLVGQNSGNTIYFGEGSWLTVV.

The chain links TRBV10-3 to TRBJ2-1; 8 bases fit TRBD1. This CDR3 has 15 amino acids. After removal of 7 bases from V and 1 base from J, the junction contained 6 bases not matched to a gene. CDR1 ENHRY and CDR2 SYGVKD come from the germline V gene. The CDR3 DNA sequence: TGTGCCATCAAGGCAGGGGGCGAATCCTACAATGAGCAGTTCTTC. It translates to CAIKAGGESYNEQFF.

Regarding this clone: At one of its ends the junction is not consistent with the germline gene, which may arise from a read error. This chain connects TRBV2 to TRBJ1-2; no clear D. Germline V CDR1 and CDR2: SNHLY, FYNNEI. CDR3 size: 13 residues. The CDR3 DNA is TGTGCCAGCAGGGAAGCCGGGGACTATGGCTACACCTTC. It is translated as CASREAGDYGYTF.

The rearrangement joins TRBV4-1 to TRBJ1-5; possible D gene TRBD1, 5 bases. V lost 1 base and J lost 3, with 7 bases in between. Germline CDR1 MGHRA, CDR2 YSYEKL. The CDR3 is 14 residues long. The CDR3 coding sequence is TGCGCCAGCAGCCAAGGACAGTTCAATCAGCCCCAGCATTTT. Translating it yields CASSQGQFNQPQHF.

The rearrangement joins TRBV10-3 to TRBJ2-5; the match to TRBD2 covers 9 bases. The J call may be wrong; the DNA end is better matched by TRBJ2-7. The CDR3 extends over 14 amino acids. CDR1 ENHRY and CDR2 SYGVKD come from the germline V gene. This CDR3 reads CAISVSGSPNEQYF. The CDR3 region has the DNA TGTGCCATCAGCGTTAGCGGGAGCCCCAACGAGCAGTACTTC.

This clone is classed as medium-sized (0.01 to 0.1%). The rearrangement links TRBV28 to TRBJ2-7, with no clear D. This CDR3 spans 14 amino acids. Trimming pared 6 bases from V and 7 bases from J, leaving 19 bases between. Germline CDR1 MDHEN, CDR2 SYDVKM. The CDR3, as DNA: TGTGCCAGCAGACTTCCGCAGGAAGGTAGGGAGCAGTACTTC. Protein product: CASRLPQEGREQYF.

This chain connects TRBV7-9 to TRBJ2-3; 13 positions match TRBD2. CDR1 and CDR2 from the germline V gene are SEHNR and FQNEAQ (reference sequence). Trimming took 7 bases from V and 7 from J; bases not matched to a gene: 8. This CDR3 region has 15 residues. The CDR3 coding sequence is TGTGCCAGCACCCGGACTAGCGGGAGTTCAAATACGCAGTATTTT. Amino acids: CASTRTSGSSNTQYF.

CDR3 DNA sequence: TGTGCCAGCAGCTTAGGGGGACTAGCGGGAGCAAATGAGCAGTTCTTC. Its protein is CASSLGGLAGANEQFF. The rearrangement links TRBV7-9 to TRBJ2-1, with 14 positions matching TRBD2. Germline V gene sequence: CDR1 SEHNR, CDR2 FQNEAQ (reference sequence). V lost 1 base and J lost 7; bases outside the gene matches: 3. This CDR3 region has 16 residues.

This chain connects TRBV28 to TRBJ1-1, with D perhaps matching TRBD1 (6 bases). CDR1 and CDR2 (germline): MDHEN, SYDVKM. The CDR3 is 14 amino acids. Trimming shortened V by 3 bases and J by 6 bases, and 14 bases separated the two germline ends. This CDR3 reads CASSLWTEISEAFF. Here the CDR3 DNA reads TGTGCCAGCAGTTTGTGGACAGAAATTTCTGAAGCTTTCTTT. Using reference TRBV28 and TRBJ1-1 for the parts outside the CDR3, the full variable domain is DVKVTQSSRYLVKRTGEKVFLECVQDMDHENMFWYRQDPGLGLRLIYFSYDVKMKEKGDIPEGYSVSREKKERFSLILESASTNQTSMYLCASSLWTEISEAFFGQGTRLTVV.

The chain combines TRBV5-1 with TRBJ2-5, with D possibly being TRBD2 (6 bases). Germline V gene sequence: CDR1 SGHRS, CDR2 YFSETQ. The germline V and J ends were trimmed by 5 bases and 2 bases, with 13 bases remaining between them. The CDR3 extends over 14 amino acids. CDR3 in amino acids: CASSYSGGQETQYF. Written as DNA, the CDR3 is TGCGCCAGCAGTTATAGCGGAGGACAAGAGACCCAGTACTTC.

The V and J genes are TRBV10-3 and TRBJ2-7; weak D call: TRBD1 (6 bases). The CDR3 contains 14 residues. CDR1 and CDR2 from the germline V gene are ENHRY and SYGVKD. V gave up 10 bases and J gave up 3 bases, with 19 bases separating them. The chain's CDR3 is CATQKLDSDYEQYF. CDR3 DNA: TGTGCCACCCAAAAGCTGGACAGCGACTACGAGCAGTACTTC.

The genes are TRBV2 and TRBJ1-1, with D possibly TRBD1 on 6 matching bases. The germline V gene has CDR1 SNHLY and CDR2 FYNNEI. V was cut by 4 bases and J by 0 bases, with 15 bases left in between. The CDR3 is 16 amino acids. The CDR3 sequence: CASSVGQTILNTEAFF. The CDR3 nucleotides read TGTGCCAGCAGTGTTGGACAGACTATTTTGAACACTGAAGCTTTCTTT. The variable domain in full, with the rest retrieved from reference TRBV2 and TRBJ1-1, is EPEVTQTPSHQVTQMGQEVILRCVPISNHLYFYWYRQILGQKVEFLVSFYNNEISEKSEIFDDQFSVERPDGSNFTLKIRSTKLEDSAMYFCASSVGQTILNTEAFFGQGTRLTVV.

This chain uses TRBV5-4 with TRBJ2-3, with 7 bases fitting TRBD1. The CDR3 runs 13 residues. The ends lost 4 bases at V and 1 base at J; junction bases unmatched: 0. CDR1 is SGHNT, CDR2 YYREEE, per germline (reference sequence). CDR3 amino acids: CASSGQGTDTQYF. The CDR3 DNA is TGTGCCAGCAGCGGACAGGGCACAGATACGCAGTATTTT. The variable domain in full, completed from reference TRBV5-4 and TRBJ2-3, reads ETGVTQSPTHLIKTRGQQVTLRCSSQSGHNTVSWYQQALGQGPQFIFQYYREEENGRGNFPPRFSGLQFPNYSSELNVNALELDDSALYLCASSGQGTDTQYFGPGTRLTVL.

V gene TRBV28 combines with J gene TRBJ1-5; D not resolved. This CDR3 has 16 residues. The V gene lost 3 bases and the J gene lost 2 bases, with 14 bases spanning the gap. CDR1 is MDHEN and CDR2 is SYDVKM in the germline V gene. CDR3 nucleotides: TGTGCCAGCAGTTTTTCACGGAGATTGGGCAATCAGCCCCAGCATTTT. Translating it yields CASSFSRRLGNQPQHF.

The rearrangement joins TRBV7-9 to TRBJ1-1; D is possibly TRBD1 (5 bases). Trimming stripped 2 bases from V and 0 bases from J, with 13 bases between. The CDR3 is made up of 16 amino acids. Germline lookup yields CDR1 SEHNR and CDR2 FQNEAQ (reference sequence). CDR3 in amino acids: CASSLYLQVLNTEAFF. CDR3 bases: TGTGCCAGCAGCTTATACCTACAGGTCCTGAACACTGAAGCTTTCTTT. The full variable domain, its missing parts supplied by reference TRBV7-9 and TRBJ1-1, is DTGVSQNPRHKITKRGQNVTFRCDPISEHNRLYWYRQTLGQGPEFLTYFQNEAQLEKSRLLSDRFSAERPKGSFSTLEIQRTEQGDSAMYLCASSLYLQVLNTEAFFGQGTRLTVV.

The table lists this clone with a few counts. This CDR3 reads CASSLTGADRGTQYF. The DNA for the CDR3 is TGTGCCAGCAGCTTAACAGGGGCGGACAGGGGGACCCAGTACTTC. This chain joins TRBV7-9 and TRBJ2-5, with TRBD1 matching over 9 bases. V lost 2 bases to trimming and J lost 7 bases; unmatched junction nucleotides: 8. Germline-derived CDR1 and CDR2 are SEHNR and FQNEAQ (reference sequence). The CDR3 runs 15 residues.

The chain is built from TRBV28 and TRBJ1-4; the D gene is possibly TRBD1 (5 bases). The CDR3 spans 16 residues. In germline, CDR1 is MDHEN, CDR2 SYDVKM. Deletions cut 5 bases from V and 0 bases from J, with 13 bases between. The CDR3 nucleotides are TGTGCCAGCAGTCTGCCAGGGCCTTCAACTAATGAAAAACTGTTTTTT. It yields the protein CASSLPGPSTNEKLFF. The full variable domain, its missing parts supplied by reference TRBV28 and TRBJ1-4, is DVKVTQSSRYLVKRTGEKVFLECVQDMDHENMFWYRQDPGLGLRLIYFSYDVKMKEKGDIPEGYSVSREKKERFSLILESASTNQTSMYLCASSLPGPSTNEKLFFGSGTQLSVL.

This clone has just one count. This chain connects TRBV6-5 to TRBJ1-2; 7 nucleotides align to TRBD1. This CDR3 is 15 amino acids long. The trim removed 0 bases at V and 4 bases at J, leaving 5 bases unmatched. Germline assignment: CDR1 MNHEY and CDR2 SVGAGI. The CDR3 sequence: CASSYSRQGFYGYTF. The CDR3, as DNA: TGTGCCAGCAGTTACTCGAGACAGGGATTCTATGGCTACACCTTC.

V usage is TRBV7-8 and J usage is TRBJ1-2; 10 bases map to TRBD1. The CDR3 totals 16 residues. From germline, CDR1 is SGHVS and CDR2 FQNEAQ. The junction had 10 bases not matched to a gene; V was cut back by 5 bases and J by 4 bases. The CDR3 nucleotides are TGTGCCAGCAGCCCTAACCCGGGACAGGGGAGCTATGGCTACACCTTC. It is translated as CASSPNPGQGSYGYTF.

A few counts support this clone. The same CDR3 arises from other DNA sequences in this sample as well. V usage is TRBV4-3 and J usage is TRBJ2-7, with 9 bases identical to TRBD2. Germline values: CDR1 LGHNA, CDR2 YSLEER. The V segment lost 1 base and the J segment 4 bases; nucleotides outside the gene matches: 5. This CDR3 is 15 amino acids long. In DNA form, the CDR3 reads TGCGCCAGCAGCCAAGGAGCGGGAGGTGTGTACGAGCAGTACTTC. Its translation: CASSQGAGGVYEQYF.

For the CDR3, the DNA is TGTGCCAGCTGGACAGGGGGCGAGGGGACCCAGTACTTC. Translation gives CASWTGGEGTQYF. This chain uses TRBV6-1 with TRBJ2-5, with TRBD1 matching over 11 bases. Germline assignment: CDR1 MNHNS and CDR2 SASEGT. The CDR3 is 13 residues long. Germline trimming cut 8 bases from V and 7 bases from J; bases unmatched to any gene: 6.

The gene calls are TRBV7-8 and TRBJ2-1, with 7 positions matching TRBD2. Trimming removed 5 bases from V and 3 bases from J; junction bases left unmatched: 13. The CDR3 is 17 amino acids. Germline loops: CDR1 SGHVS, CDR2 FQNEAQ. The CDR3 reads CASSASMGGSFYNEQFF. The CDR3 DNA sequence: TGTGCCAGCAGCGCCTCTATGGGCGGGAGTTTCTACAATGAGCAGTTCTTC.

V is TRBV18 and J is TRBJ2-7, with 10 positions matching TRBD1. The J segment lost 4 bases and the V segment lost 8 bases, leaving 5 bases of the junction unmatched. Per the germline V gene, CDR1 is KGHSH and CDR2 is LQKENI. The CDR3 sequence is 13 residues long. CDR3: CASARDRGYEQYF. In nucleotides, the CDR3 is TGTGCCAGCGCCCGGGACAGGGGTTACGAGCAGTACTTC.

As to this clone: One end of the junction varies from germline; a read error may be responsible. This CDR3 reads CASSPELAKNSQYF. The CDR3 DNA is TGCGCCAGCAGTCCGGAGCTAGCCAAAAACAGTCAGTACTTC. The chain employs TRBV5-1 and TRBJ2-4, with a possible D match to TRBD2 (5 bases). The CDR3 extends over 14 amino acids. Germline CDR1 SGHRS, CDR2 YFSETQ.

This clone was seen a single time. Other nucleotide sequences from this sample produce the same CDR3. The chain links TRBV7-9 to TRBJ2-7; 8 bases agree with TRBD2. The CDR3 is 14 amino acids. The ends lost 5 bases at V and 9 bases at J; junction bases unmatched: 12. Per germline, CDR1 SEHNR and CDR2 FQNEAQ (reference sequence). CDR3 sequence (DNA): TGTGCCAGCAGCCCAGCGGGAGAAAAGGGACGGCAGTACTTC. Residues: CASSPAGEKGRQYF.